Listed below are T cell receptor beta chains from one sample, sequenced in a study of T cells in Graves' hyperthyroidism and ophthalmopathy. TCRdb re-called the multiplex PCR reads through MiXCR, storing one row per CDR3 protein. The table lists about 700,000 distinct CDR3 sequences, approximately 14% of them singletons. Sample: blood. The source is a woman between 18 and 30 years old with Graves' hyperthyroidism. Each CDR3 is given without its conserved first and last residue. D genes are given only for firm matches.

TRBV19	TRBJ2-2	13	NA	ASSVHRRGTGELF
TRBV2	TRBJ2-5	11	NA	ASSGLGGATQY
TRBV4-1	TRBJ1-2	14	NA	ASSHFVKGQGYGYT
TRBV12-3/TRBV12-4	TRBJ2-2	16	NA	ASSHNRGLAGSAGELF
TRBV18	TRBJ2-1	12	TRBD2	ASSPGTSRNEQF
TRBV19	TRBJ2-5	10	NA	ASSIVRETQY
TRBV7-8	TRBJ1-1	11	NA	ASSFGTTTEAF
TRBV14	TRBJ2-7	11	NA	ASSQETSYEQY
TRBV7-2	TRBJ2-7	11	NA	ASSLAPPREQY
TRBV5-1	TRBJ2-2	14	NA	ATTEPGLRGTGELF
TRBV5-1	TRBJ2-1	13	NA	ASSLNQLGYNEQF
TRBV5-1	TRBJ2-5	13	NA	ASSSPWAEQETQY
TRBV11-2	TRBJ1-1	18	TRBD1	ASSPGSVFGQGRGDTEAF
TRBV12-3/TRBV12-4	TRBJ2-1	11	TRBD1	ASSRQGKRLQF
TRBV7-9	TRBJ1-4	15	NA	ASSYPQVGESNEKLF
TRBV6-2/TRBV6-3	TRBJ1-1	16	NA	ASSLNADLHSFNTEAF
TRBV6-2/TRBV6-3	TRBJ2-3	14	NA	ASSYSLARGTDTQY
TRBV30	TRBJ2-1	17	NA	AWSPPPWRPAKPYNEQF
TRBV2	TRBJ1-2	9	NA	ASCPDSGYT
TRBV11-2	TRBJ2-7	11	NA	ASSFDFNYEQY
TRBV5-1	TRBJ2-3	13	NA	ASSLTGTRTDTQY
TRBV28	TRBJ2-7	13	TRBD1	ASRAQGTGSYEQY
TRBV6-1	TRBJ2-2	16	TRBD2	ASSQRISGRLNTGELF
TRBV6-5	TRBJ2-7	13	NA	ASSYGGSGNYEQY
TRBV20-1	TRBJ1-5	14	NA	SARDTARGSNQPQH
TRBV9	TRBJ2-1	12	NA	ASSAGAEKNEQF
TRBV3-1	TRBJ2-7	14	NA	ASSQFWPAEAYEQY
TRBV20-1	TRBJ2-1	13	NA	SPSHRRQAHNEQF
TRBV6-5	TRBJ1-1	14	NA	ASSYGSAGFNTEAF
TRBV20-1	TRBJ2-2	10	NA	SARWGTGELF
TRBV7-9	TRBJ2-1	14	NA	ASSSPQYDAYNEQF
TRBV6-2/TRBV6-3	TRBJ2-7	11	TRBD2	ASTGGSRYEQY
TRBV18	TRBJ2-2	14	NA	ASSPPGTTNTGELF
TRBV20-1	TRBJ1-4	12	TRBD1	SATTGFGLGKLF
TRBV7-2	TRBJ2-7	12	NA	ASSRGGTAYEQY
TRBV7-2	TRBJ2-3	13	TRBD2	ASSRTSGRADTQY
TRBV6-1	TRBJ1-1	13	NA	ASSFGATLNTEAF
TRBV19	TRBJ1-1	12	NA	ASSIDSGNTEAF
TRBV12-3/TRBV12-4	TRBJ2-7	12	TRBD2	ASRGAGGGYEQY
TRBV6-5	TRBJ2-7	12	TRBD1	ASSYYGTGYEQY
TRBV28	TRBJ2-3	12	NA	ASSLAWSTDTQY
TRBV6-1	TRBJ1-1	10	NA	ASGGISTEAF
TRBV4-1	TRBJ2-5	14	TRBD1	ASSPGYQGAIETQY
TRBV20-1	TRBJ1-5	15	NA	SARVGLGGYSNQPQH
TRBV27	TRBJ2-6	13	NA	ASSFVFSGANVLT
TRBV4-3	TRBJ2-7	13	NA	ASSQMIGGTYEQY
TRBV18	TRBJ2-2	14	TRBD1	ASSPPLGQLTGELF
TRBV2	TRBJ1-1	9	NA	ASNQGSEAF
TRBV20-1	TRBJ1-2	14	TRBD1	SARFPQGAKSYGYT
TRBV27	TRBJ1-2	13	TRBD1	ASSSTGTGGYGYT
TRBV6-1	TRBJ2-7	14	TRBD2	ASKVGIGRVSYEQY
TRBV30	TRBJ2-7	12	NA	AWSGELGYDEQY
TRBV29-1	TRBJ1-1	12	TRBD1	SVRTGWVPTEAF
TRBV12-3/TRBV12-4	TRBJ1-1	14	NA	ASRASPGAGHTEAF
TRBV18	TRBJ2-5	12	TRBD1	ASSPTTGQETQY